The 5 T cell receptor beta chains presented below share a single source sample, sequenced in a study of blood T cell repertoires in COVID-19. Libraries were prepared by immunoSEQ multiplex PCR; TCRdb keeps only in-frame clonotypes and omits some of them. Of about 280,000 clones listed, approximately 83% were seen once; the top ten hold around 2.1%. Sequencing was done on a sample of peripheral blood. The receptors shown here come from a woman in her 30s who had recovered from COVID-19.

This clone was seen once. V and J are TRBV27 and TRBJ1-2; TRBD1 might be the D (6 bases). The length of the CDR3 is 13 residues. Looked up from germline, CDR1 is MNHEY and CDR2 is SMNVEV (reference sequence). Between the trimmed V and J ends, which lost 6 bases and 3 bases, there was a span of 11 bases. In nucleotides, the CDR3 is TGTGCCAGCAGGTCGGGGGGCGACTATGGCTACACCTTC. Translation: CASRSGGDYGYTF.

V and J are TRBV5-1 and TRBJ1-4; TRBD1 might be the D (6 bases). The CDR3 runs to 14 residues. Trimming removed 0 bases from V and 5 bases from J, with 8 bases in between. In germline, CDR1 is SGHRS, CDR2 YFSETQ. Here the CDR3 reads CASSLVTGNEKLFF. CDR3 DNA sequence: TGCGCCAGCAGCTTGGTTACAGGGAATGAAAAACTGTTTTTT.

The J gene is TRBJ1-2, the V gene TRBV29-1, with TRBD1 matching 12 bases. V dropped 5 bases and J dropped 6; count of bases not matched to a gene: 4. The germline V gene has CDR1 SQVTM and CDR2 ANQGSEA. The CDR3 is made up of 13 amino acids. CDR3 amino acids: CSVLGTGGDGYTF. The DNA for the CDR3 is TGCAGCGTTCTGGGGACAGGGGGCGATGGCTACACCTTC.

The J gene is TRBJ2-6, the V gene TRBV11-2, with 9 bases that match TRBD1. Germline CDR1 reads SGHAT; CDR2 reads FQNNGV. This CDR3 has 19 amino acids. With 2 bases clipped from V and 4 bases from J, the junction kept 12 bases outside the gene matches. CDR3 loop: CASSLYWGDRALGANVLTF. CDR3 DNA: TGTGCCAGCAGCTTATACTGGGGGGACAGGGCGTTGGGGGCCAACGTCCTGACTTTC.

V and J are TRBV19 and TRBJ1-5, with D uncertain. CDR1 and CDR2 from the germline V gene are LNHDA and SQIVND (reference sequence). V lost 3 bases to trimming and J lost 0 bases, with 12 bases between them. The CDR3 consists of 16 residues. CDR3: CASSMWFRISNQPQHF. CDR3 bases: TGTGCCAGTAGTATGTGGTTCAGGATTAGCAATCAGCCCCAGCATTTT.